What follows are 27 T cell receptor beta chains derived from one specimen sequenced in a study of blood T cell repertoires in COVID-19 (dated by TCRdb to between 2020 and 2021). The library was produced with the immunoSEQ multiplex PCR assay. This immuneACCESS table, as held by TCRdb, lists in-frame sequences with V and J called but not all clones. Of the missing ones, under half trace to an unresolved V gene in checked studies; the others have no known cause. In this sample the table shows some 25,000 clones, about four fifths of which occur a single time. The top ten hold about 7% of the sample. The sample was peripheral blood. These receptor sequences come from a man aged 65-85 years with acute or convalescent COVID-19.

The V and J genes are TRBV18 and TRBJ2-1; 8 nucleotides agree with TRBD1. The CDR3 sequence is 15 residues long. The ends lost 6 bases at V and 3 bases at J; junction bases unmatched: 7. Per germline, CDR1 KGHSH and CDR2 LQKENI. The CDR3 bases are TGTGCCAGCTCTCCCGACAGGGGCAGCTACAATGAGCAGTTCTTC. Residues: CASSPDRGSYNEQFF.

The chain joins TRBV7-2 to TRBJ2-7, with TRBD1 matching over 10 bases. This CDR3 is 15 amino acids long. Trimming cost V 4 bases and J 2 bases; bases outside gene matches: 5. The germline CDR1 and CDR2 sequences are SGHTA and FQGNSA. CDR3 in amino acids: CASSSGQGVTYEQYF. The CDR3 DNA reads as TGTGCCAGCAGCTCCGGACAGGGGGTGACCTACGAGCAGTACTTC.

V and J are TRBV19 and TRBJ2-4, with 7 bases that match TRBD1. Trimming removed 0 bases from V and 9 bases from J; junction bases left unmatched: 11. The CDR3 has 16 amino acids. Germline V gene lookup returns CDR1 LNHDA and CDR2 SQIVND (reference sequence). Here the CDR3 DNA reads TGTGCCAGTAGTATAGAGATTAGACAGGGCGGTCCCATTCAGTACTTC. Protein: CASSIEIRQGGPIQYF.

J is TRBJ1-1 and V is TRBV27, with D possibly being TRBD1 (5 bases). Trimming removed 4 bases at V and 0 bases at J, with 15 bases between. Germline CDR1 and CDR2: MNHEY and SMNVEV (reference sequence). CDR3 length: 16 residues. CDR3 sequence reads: CASSSLGRGVNTEAFF. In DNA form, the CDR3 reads TGTGCCAGCAGTTCCCTTGGGAGGGGAGTGAACACTGAAGCTTTCTTT.

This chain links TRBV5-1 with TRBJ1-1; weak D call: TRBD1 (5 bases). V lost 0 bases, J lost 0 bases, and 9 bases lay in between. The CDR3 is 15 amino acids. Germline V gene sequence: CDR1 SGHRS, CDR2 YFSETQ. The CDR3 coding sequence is TGCGCCAGCAGCTTGGCTGCAGGGATGAACACTGAAGCTTTCTTT. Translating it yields CASSLAAGMNTEAFF. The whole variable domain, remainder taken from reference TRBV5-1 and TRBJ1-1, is KAGVTQTPRYLIKTRGQQVTLSCSPISGHRSVSWYQQTPGQGLQFLFEYFSETQRNKGNFPGRFSGRQFSNSRSEMNVSTLELGDSALYLCASSLAAGMNTEAFFGQGTRLTVV.

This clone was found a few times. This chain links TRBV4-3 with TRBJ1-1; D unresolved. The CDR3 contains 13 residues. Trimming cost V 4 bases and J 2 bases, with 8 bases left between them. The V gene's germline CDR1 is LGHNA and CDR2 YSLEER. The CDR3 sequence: CASSLDRNTEAFF. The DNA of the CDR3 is TGCGCCAGCAGCCTAGATAGAAACACTGAAGCTTTCTTT.

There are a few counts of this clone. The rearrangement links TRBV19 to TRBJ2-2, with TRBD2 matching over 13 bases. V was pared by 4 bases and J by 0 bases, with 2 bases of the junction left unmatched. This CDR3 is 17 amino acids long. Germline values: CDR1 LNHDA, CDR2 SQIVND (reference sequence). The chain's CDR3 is CASSRGLAGTNTGELFF. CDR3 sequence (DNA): TGTGCCAGTAGTAGGGGACTAGCGGGAACGAACACCGGGGAGCTGTTTTTT. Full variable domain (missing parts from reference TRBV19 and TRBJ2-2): DGGITQSPKYLFRKEGQNVTLSCEQNLNHDAMYWYRQDPGQGLRLIYYSQIVNDFQKGDIAEGYSVSREKKESFPLTVTSAQKNPTAFYLCASSRGLAGTNTGELFFGEGSRLTVL.

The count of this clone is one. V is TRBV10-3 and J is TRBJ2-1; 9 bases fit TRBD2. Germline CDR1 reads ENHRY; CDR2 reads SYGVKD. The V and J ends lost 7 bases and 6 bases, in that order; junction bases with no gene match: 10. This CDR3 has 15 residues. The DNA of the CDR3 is TGTGCCATCATAAGAGATCTAGCGGGAACCAATGAGCAGTTCTTC. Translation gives CAIIRDLAGTNEQFF.

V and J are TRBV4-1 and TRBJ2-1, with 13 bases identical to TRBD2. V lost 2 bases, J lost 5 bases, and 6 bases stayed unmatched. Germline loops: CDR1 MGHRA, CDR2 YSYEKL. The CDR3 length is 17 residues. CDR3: CASSQRTSGSPHNEQFF. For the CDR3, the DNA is TGCGCCAGCAGCCAAAGGACTAGCGGGAGCCCCCACAATGAGCAGTTCTTC.

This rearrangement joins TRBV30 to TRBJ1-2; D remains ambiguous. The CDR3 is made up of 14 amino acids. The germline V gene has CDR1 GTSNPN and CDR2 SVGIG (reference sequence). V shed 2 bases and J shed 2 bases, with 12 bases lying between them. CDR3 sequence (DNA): TGTGCCTGGAGTCCCATGTCCAGGAACTATGGCTACACCTTC. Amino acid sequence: CAWSPMSRNYGYTF. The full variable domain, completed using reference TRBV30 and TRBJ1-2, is SQTIHQWPATLVQPVGSPLSLECTVEGTSNPNLYWYRQAAGRGLQLLFYSVGIGQISSEVPQNLSASRPQDRQFILSSKKLLLSDSGFYLCAWSPMSRNYGYTFGSGTRLTVV.

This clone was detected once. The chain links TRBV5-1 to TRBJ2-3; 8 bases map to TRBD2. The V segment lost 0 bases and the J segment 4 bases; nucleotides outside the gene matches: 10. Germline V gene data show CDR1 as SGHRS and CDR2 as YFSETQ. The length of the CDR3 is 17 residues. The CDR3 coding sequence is TGCGCCAGCAGCTTGGAACCGAGCGGGAGCCTCCCAGATACGCAGTATTTT. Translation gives CASSLEPSGSLPDTQYF.

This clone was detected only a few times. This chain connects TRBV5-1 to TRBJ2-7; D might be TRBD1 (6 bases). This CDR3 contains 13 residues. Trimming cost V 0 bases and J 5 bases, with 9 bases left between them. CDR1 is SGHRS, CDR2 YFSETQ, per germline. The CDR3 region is CASSLDRVNEQYF. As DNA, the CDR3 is TGCGCCAGCAGCTTGGACAGGGTGAACGAGCAGTACTTC. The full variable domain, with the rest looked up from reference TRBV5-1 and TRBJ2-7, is KAGVTQTPRYLIKTRGQQVTLSCSPISGHRSVSWYQQTPGQGLQFLFEYFSETQRNKGNFPGRFSGRQFSNSRSEMNVSTLELGDSALYLCASSLDRVNEQYFGPGTRLTVT.

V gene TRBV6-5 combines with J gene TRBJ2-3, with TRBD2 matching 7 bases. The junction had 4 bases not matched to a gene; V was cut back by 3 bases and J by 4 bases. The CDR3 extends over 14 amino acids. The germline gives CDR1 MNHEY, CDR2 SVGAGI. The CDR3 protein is CASSYAGVPDTQYF. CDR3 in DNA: TGTGCCAGCAGTTATGCGGGGGTCCCAGATACGCAGTATTTT.

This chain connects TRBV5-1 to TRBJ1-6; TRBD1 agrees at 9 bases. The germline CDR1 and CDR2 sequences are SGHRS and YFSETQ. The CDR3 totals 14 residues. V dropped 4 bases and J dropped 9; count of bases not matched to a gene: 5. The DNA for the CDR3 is TGCGCCAGCAGCGGGGGACAGGGCGGTTCACCCCTCCACTTT. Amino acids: CASSGGQGGSPLHF.

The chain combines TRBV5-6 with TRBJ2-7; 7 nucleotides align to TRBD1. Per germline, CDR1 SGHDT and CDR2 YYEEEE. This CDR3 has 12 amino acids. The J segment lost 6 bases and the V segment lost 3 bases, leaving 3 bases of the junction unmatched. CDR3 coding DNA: TGTGCCAGCAGCTCTTACAGGGGCGAGCAGTACTTC. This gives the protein CASSSYRGEQYF.

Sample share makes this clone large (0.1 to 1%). DNA for the CDR3: TGTGCCAGCTCACCATTTAGCGGGGGGGTTTACGAGCAGTACTTC. This encodes CASSPFSGGVYEQYF. The chain employs TRBV18 and TRBJ2-7; 11 nucleotides align to TRBD2. Germline V gene data show CDR1 as KGHSH and CDR2 as LQKENI. With V trimmed by 2 bases and J by 4 bases, 4 bases remained unmatched. The CDR3 loop spans 15 amino acids. Drawing the rest from reference TRBV18 and TRBJ2-7, the complete variable domain is NAGVMQNPRHLVRRRGQEARLRCSPMKGHSHVYWYRQLPEEGLKFMVYLQKENIIDESGMPKERFSAEFPKEGPSILRIQQVVRGDSAAYFCASSPFSGGVYEQYFGPGTRLTVT.

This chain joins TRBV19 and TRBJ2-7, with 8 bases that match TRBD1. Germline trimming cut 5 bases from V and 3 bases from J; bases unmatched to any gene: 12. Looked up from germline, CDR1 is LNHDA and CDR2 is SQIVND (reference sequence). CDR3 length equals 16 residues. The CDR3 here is CASSGGQGRGSYEQYF. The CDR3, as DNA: TGTGCCAGTAGTGGAGGACAGGGACGAGGAAGCTACGAGCAGTACTTC.

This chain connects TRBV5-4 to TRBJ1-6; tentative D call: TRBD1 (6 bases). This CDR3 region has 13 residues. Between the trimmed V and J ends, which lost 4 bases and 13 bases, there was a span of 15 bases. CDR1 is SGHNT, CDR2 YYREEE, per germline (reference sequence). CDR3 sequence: CASSPRGGMPLHF. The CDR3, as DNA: TGTGCCAGCAGCCCTCGAGGGGGAATGCCCCTCCACTTT.

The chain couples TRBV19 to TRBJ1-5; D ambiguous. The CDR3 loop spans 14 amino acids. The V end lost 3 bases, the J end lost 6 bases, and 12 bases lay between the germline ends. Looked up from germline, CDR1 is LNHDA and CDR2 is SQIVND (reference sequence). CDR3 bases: TGTGCCAGTAGTATTAGTCACCTCGTTCAGCCCCAGCATTTT. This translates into CASSISHLVQPQHF. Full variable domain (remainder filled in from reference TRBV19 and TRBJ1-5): DGGITQSPKYLFRKEGQNVTLSCEQNLNHDAMYWYRQDPGQGLRLIYYSQIVNDFQKGDIAEGYSVSREKKESFPLTVTSAQKNPTAFYLCASSISHLVQPQHFGDGTRLSIL.

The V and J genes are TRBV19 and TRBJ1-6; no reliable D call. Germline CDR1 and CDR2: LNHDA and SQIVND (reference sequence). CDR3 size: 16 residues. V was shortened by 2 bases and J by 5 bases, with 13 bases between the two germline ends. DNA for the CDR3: TGTGCCAGTAGTATACCCCCCGGAGCGAATAATTCACCCCTCCACTTT. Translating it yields CASSIPPGANNSPLHF.

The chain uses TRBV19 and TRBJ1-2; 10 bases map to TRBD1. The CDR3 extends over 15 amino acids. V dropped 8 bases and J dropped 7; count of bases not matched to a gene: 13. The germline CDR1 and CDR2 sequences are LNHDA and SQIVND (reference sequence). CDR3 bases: TGTGCCAGTTGGAGCTCCGGGACAGGGGTTCGTGGCTACACCTTC. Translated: CASWSSGTGVRGYTF.

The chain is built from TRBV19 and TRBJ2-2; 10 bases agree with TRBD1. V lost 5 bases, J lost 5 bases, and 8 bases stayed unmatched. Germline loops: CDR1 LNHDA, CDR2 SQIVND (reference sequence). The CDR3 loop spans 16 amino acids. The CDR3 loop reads CASSVDRGQATGELFF. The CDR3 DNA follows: TGTGCCAGTAGTGTTGACAGGGGGCAAGCTACCGGGGAGCTGTTTTTT. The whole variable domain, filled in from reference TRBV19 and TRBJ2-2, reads DGGITQSPKYLFRKEGQNVTLSCEQNLNHDAMYWYRQDPGQGLRLIYYSQIVNDFQKGDIAEGYSVSREKKESFPLTVTSAQKNPTAFYLCASSVDRGQATGELFFGEGSRLTVL.

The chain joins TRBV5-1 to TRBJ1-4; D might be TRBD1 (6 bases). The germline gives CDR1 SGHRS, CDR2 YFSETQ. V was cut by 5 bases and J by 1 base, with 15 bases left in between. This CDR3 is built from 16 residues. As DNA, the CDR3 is TGCGCCAGCAGGAGGGACAACCCATTAACTAATGAAAAACTGTTTTTT. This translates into CASRRDNPLTNEKLFF.

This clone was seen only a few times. The CDR3 sequence is CATETSGRADLGELFF. CDR3 nucleotide sequence: TGTGCCACCGAGACTAGCGGGAGGGCTGATTTAGGGGAGCTGTTTTTT. The chain employs TRBV19 and TRBJ2-2, with 14 bases fitting TRBD2. CDR3 size: 16 residues. The V and J ends lost 10 bases and 8 bases, in that order; junction bases with no gene match: 12. Germline V gene sequence: CDR1 LNHDA, CDR2 SQIVND (reference sequence).

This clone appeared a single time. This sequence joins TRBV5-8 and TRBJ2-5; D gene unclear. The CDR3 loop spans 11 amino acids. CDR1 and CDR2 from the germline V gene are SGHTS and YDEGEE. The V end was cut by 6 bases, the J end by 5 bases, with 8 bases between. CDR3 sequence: CASTPLETQYF. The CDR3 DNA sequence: TGTGCCAGCACCCCCCTTGAGACCCAGTACTTC.

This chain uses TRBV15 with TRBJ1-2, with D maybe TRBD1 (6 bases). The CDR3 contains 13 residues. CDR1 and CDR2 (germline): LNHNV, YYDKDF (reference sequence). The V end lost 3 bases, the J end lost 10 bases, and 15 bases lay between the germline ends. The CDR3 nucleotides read TGTGCCACCAGCAGCGGGGGGGGCGCTGACTACACCTTC. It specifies CATSSGGGADYTF.

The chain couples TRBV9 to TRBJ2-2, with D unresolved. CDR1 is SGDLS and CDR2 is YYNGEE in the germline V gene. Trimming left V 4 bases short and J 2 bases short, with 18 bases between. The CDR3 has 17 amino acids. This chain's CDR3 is CASSNPSRSANTGELFF. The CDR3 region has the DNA TGTGCCAGCAGCAACCCTTCGCGGTCGGCAAACACCGGGGAGCTGTTTTTT.